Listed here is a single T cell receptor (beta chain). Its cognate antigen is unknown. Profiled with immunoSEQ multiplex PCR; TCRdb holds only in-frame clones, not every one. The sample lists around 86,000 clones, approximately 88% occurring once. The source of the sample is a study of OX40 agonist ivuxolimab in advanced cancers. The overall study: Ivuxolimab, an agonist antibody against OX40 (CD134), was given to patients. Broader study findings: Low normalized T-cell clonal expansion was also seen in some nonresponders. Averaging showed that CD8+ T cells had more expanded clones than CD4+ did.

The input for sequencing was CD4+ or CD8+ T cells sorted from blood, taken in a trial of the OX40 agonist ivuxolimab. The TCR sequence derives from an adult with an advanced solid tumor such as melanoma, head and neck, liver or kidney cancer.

The CDR3 DNA sequence: TGTGCCACCAGCAGAGTCGAGGGCTATACAGATACGCAGTATTTT. This encodes CATSRVEGYTDTQYF. The rearrangement links TRBV15 to TRBJ2-3, with D tentatively TRBD2 (5 bases). Germline CDR1 is LNHNV and CDR2 is YYDKDF (reference sequence). The CDR3 loop spans 15 amino acids. V lost 1 base and J 3 bases, leaving 11 bases between the germline ends.